This TCR beta chain was sequenced in a study of blood T cell repertoires in COVID-19. Germline lookup yields CDR1 SGDLS and CDR2 YYNGEE. The length of the CDR3 is 16 residues. V shed 0 bases and J 8 bases; nucleotides not matched to a gene: 10. In the study's own analysis: Amplified reference gene primers provided the basis for estimating nucleated cell counts. TCRdb's copy holds only in-frame clones and misses some; the assay was immunoSEQ multiplex PCR. The DNA gave D and trimming, while V, J and clone size come from that table. This sample has approximately 50,000 clones, with approximately 85% found just once.

The TCR originated in a woman aged 80 or older with acute or convalescent COVID-19. The sample consisted of peripheral blood. The rearrangement uses TRBV9 and TRBJ2-2; 7 positions match TRBD2. This CDR3 reads CASSVEAGPGGGELFF. CDR3 DNA sequence: TGTGCCAGCAGCGTAGAGGCCGGACCGGGAGGTGGGGAGCTGTTTTTT.